These T cell receptor beta chains were read from a single sample in a study of cytomegalovirus exposure and HLA in healthy donors. Produced via immunoSEQ multiplex PCR; TCRdb's table is partial and in-frame only. This table holds 200,000 to 250,000 clones, 82% found once. Sequenced input: PBMCs. Source of these receptors: a middle-aged woman in good health and CMV-seropositive. Both conserved end residues are part of each CDR3. The D gene is left open where the match is weak. Rows may omit the clone size; those that give it use once, few, many or a size class.

len	v_gene	abundance	j_gene	d_gene	CDR3aa	CDR3nt
17	TRBV29-1	.	TRBJ2-3	TRBD2	CSVGTGLAGGRTDTQYF	TGCAGCGTTGGGACGGGACTAGCGGGGGGACGCACAGATACGCAGTATTTT
19	TRBV23-1	.	TRBJ2-2	TRBD1	CASSQPPDDRGPRTGELFF	TGCGCCAGCAGTCAACCCCCAGACGACAGGGGTCCTCGGACCGGGGAGCTGTTTTTT
15	TRBV12-5	.	TRBJ1-2	.	CASGLAPPGDYGYTF	TGTGCTAGTGGTTTGGCCCCCCCGGGGGACTATGGCTACACCTTC
13	TRBV7-2	.	TRBJ1-1	TRBD1	CASSYGQGGEAFF	TGTGCCAGCAGCTACGGACAGGGCGGTGAAGCTTTCTTT
16	TRBV19	once	TRBJ1-5	.	CASSKTAGASNQPQHF	TGTGCCAGTAGTAAAACGGCAGGGGCTAGCAATCAGCCCCAGCATTTT
16	TRBV5-4	.	TRBJ1-2	.	CASSLRHYARNYGYTF	TGTGCCAGCAGCTTGAGACATTACGCCCGGAACTATGGCTACACCTTC
17	TRBV7-8	.	TRBJ2-3	TRBD2	CASSVPGLAASTDTQYF	TGTGCCAGCAGCGTACCGGGACTAGCGGCTAGCACAGATACGCAGTATTTT
13	TRBV21-1	.	TRBJ1-1	.	CASSNRDFTEAFF	TGTGCCAGCAGCAACAGGGATTTTACTGAAGCTTTCTTT
17	TRBV28	once	TRBJ2-7	.	CASSFALAVRRDYEQYF	TGTGCCAGCAGTTTCGCCTTAGCGGTTCGTCGAGACTACGAGCAGTACTTC
17	TRBV28	.	TRBJ2-1	TRBD1	CASSPPTGQGQNNEQFF	TGTGCCAGCAGCCCGCCCACCGGACAGGGACAGAACAATGAGCAGTTCTTC
16	TRBV6-1	.	TRBJ1-5	.	CTSSDSLRYSNQPQHF	TGTACCAGCAGTGACAGTTTACGTTATAGCAATCAGCCCCAGCATTTT
12	TRBV30	.	TRBJ2-7	.	CAWSVPAYEQYF	TGTGCCTGGAGTGTACCCGCGTACGAGCAGTACTTC
17	TRBV19	.	TRBJ2-7	.	CASSMDSGTPLSYEQYF	TGTGCCAGTAGTATGGACAGCGGGACTCCCCTCTCCTACGAGCAGTACTTC
16	TRBV4-1	.	TRBJ2-3	TRBD2	CASSQGTSGSTDTQYF	TGCGCCAGCAGCCAAGGGACTAGCGGGAGCACAGATACGCAGTATTTT
14	TRBV18	.	TRBJ2-5	TRBD1	CASSRGQGGETQYF	TGTGCCAGCTCACGCGGACAGGGTGGGGAGACCCAGTACTTC
15	TRBV4-1	.	TRBJ1-1	.	CASSQLESWNTEAFF	TGCGCCAGCAGCCAATTAGAGAGCTGGAACACTGAAGCTTTCTTT
12	TRBV29-1	few	TRBJ1-2	.	CSVGGGNYGYTF	TGCAGCGTTGGCGGGGGGAACTATGGCTACACCTTC
11	TRBV6-5	.	TRBJ1-1	.	CASSRDREAFF	TGTGCCAGCAGTCGTGACAGGGAAGCTTTCTTT
16	TRBV30	.	TRBJ1-2	.	CAWSVAIDSIDYGYTF	TGTGCCTGGAGTGTCGCCATAGACAGTATTGACTATGGCTACACCTTC
15	TRBV6-5	.	TRBJ2-2	.	CASTPGRGHTGELFF	TGTGCCAGCACCCCCGGGAGGGGGCACACCGGGGAGCTGTTTTTT
13	TRBV7-2	.	TRBJ1-2	TRBD1	CASSRDSSYGYTF	TGTGCCAGCAGCCGGGACAGCAGCTATGGCTACACCTTC
14	TRBV19	once	TRBJ2-1	.	CASGGYTSYNEQFF	TGTGCCAGTGGGGGCTATACTTCCTACAATGAGCAGTTCTTC
17	TRBV19	.	TRBJ2-2	TRBD1	CASIGGPGQLNTGELFF	TGTGCCAGCATAGGAGGACCGGGACAGCTGAACACCGGGGAGCTGTTTTTT
17	TRBV5-1	once	TRBJ2-2	TRBD1	CASSSPGQGADTGELFF	TGCGCCAGCAGCTCCCCAGGACAGGGGGCTGACACCGGGGAGCTGTTTTTT
12	TRBV14	.	TRBJ2-7	.	CASSPGWSEQYF	TGTGCCAGCAGCCCTGGCTGGTCCGAGCAGTACTTC
14	TRBV19	.	TRBJ1-2	TRBD1	CASSTEGQRNGYTF	TGTGCCAGTAGCACCGAGGGACAGAGAAATGGCTACACCTTC
13	TRBV5-4	.	TRBJ2-7	.	CASRSVGGNEQYF	TGTGCCAGCAGATCCGTAGGGGGTAACGAGCAGTACTTC
14	TRBV12-5	.	TRBJ1-3	.	CASGFGGAGNTIYF	TGTGCTAGTGGTTTTGGGGGGGCAGGAAACACCATATATTTT
16	TRBV5-1	.	TRBJ2-3	.	CASSLVSSGSTDTQYF	TGCGCCAGCAGCTTGGTGAGTAGCGGAAGCACAGATACGCAGTATTTT
13	TRBV5-4	.	TRBJ1-2	TRBD1	CASSSTGEYGYTF	TGTGCCAGCAGCTCGACAGGGGAGTATGGCTACACCTTC
16	TRBV2	.	TRBJ1-1	.	CASSFSGKVGYTEAFF	TGTGCCAGCAGTTTCTCGGGAAAAGTGGGTTACACTGAAGCTTTCTTT
16	TRBV9	once	TRBJ2-2	TRBD2	CASSNSGREGPGELFF	TGTGCCAGCAGCAACAGCGGGCGGGAGGGCCCCGGGGAGCTGTTTTTT
15	TRBV19	.	TRBJ1-3	.	CASSIGGYSGNTIYF	TGTGCCAGTAGTATCGGCGGATACTCTGGAAACACCATATATTTT
13	TRBV7-2	once	TRBJ2-5	TRBD2	CASSLSGEETQYF	TGTGCCAGCAGCCTGAGCGGGGAAGAGACCCAGTACTTC
15	TRBV19	.	TRBJ1-4	TRBD1	CASSFTGTETEKLFF	TGTGCCAGTAGTTTCACCGGGACAGAAACTGAAAAACTGTTTTTT
14	TRBV10-3	once	TRBJ1-5	.	CAISDQGINQPQHF	TGTGCCATCAGTGACCAGGGGATAAATCAGCCCCAGCATTTT
12	TRBV6-1	.	TRBJ1-2	TRBD1	CASSGQGYGYTF	TGTGCCAGCAGTGGACAGGGTTATGGCTACACCTTC
14	TRBV5-1	.	TRBJ2-7	.	CASSPQAKAYEQYF	TGCGCCAGCAGCCCGCAGGCTAAGGCCTACGAGCAGTACTTC
14	TRBV2	.	TRBJ2-5	.	CASSSAEGAETQYF	TGTGCCAGCAGTTCGGCTGAGGGTGCGGAGACCCAGTACTTC
16	TRBV19	.	TRBJ2-1	TRBD2	CASSIVGLAGINEQFF	TGTGCCAGTAGTATAGTAGGGCTAGCGGGGATCAATGAGCAGTTCTTC
14	TRBV29-1	.	TRBJ1-2	.	CSVEKAGANYGYTF	TGCAGCGTTGAAAAGGCAGGGGCAAACTATGGCTACACCTTC
16	TRBV5-4	few	TRBJ2-3	.	CASSSPSSGSTDTQYF	TGTGCCAGCAGCTCCCCCTCGAGCGGGAGCACAGATACGCAGTATTTT
13	TRBV7-2	.	TRBJ1-1	.	CASSTGKVDEAFF	TGTGCCAGCAGCACCGGGAAGGTGGATGAAGCTTTCTTT
17	TRBV7-8	.	TRBJ2-3	TRBD1	CASSPRSGTGSTDTQYF	TGTGCCAGCAGCCCCCGTTCCGGGACAGGGAGCACAGATACGCAGTATTTT
16	TRBV5-5	few	TRBJ2-1	TRBD2	CASSPGTSGRYNEQFF	TGTGCCAGCAGCCCCGGGACTAGCGGGAGGTACAATGAGCAGTTCTTC
13	TRBV4-2	.	TRBJ2-7	TRBD2	CASRASGSYEQYF	TGTGCCAGCAGGGCTAGCGGTTCCTACGAGCAGTACTTC
15	TRBV30	.	TRBJ1-5	.	CAWSLNLGGNQPQHF	TGTGCCTGGAGTCTAAACCTGGGGGGGAATCAGCCCCAGCATTTT
15	TRBV7-7	.	TRBJ2-1	TRBD2	CASSPGTSRYNEQFF	TGTGCCAGCAGCCCAGGGACTAGCCGCTACAATGAGCAGTTCTTC
11	TRBV30	.	TRBJ1-1	TRBD1	CAWARDREAFF	TGTGCCTGGGCTCGGGACAGGGAAGCTTTCTTT
16	TRBV5-1	.	TRBJ2-1	.	CASSRAGQQNFNEQFF	TGCGCCAGCAGCCGGGCGGGACAGCAAAACTTCAATGAGCAGTTCTTC
12	TRBV7-9	.	TRBJ2-7	.	CASTPLEYEQYF	TGTGCCAGCACTCCGTTAGAGTACGAGCAGTACTTC
16	TRBV15	.	TRBJ1-2	TRBD1	CATSRDLDRVGYGYTF	TGTGCCACCAGCAGAGATCTAGACAGGGTGGGCTATGGCTACACCTTC
11	TRBV30	.	TRBJ1-1	.	CAFLRGLGAFF	TGTGCCTTCCTACGGGGGTTGGGGGCTTTCTTT
15	TRBV5-1	.	TRBJ2-2	TRBD2	CASSPSGPNTGELFF	TGCGCCAGCAGCCCTAGCGGGCCGAACACCGGGGAGCTGTTTTTT
15	TRBV14	.	TRBJ2-7	TRBD1	CASSLLDRAIYEQYF	TGTGCCAGCAGCCTACTTGACAGGGCAATTTACGAGCAGTACTTC
18	TRBV5-1	.	TRBJ2-6	.	CASSPLVPQSSGANVLTF	TGCGCCAGCAGCCCTTTAGTTCCACAGAGCTCTGGGGCCAACGTCCTGACTTTC
13	TRBV5-1	.	TRBJ1-6	.	CASSLSGVSPLHF	TGCGCCAGCAGCTTGTCAGGGGTCTCACCCCTCCACTTT
15	TRBV5-5	.	TRBJ2-1	TRBD2	CASSLGLAGGNEQFF	TGTGCCAGCAGCTTGGGACTAGCGGGAGGCAATGAGCAGTTCTTC
15	TRBV2	few	TRBJ2-2	TRBD1	CASRKEQGAMGELFF	TGTGCCAGCAGAAAGGAACAGGGGGCGATGGGGGAGCTGTTTTTT